These T cell receptor beta chains were read from a single sample in a study of T-cell reconstitution after alpha-beta-depleted transplantation in children. MiXCR, run by TCRdb on the PCR reads, gives a single entry per CDR3 protein. The table lists more than 250,000 distinct CDR3 sequences, 9.9% of them singletons. Sequences were derived from PBMCs from the stem cell graft donor, sampled from the stem cell graft. All receptors derive from a human donor who donated a stem cell graft to a child with SCID. Both conserved end residues are part of each CDR3. The order of the fields is J gene, clone size, D gene, V gene, CDR3 length, CDR3 DNA, CDR3 protein. A D gene is named only where the DNA matches it firmly. Clone size is given for some rows only: seen once, a few or many times, or a class if the clone is expanded.

J: TRBJ1-2
size: .
D: TRBD1
V: TRBV7-6
length: 13
DNA: TGTGCCAGCAGCGAAGGGGGCTTCTCGGGCTACACCTTC
CDR3: CASSEGGFSGYTF

J: TRBJ2-3
size: many
D: .
V: TRBV3-1
length: 12
DNA: TGTGCCAGCAGCCACACGTCAGATACGCAGTATTTT
CDR3: CASSHTSDTQYF

J: TRBJ2-7
size: .
D: .
V: TRBV27
length: 13
DNA: TGTGCCAGCAAATTGGGGAATGAATTGGGGCAGTACTTC
CDR3: CASKLGNELGQYF

J: TRBJ2-1
size: many
D: TRBD2
V: TRBV5-1
length: 16
DNA: TGCGCCAGCAGCGTGACTAGCGGGGGGACTTTTAATGAGCAGTTCTTC
CDR3: CASSVTSGGTFNEQFF

J: TRBJ1-4
size: few
D: .
V: TRBV10-3
length: 12
DNA: TGTGCCATCAGTGCGGATAATGAAAAACTGTTTTTT
CDR3: CAISADNEKLFF

J: TRBJ1-6
size: few
D: .
V: TRBV5-1
length: 13
DNA: TGCGCCAGCAGCGCATCCGGGAGCACGGTAGTCCACTTT
CDR3: CASSASGSTVVHF

J: TRBJ1-3
size: few
D: .
V: TRBV6-1
length: 16
DNA: TGTGCCAGCAGTCCAGTCGACGGCCTCTCTGGAAACACCATATATTTT
CDR3: CASSPVDGLSGNTIYF

J: TRBJ2-1
size: few
D: TRBD2
V: TRBV6-5
length: 15
DNA: TGTGCCAGCAGTTACCGGGAGGGAGGCTACAATGAGCAGTTCTTC
CDR3: CASSYREGGYNEQFF

J: TRBJ2-3
size: few
D: .
V: TRBV15
length: 16
DNA: TGTGCCACCAGCAGAGATCGGGGTGACGGGGCAGATACGCAGTATTTT
CDR3: CATSRDRGDGADTQYF

J: TRBJ2-3
size: many
D: .
V: TRBV5-1
length: 13
DNA: TGCGCCAGCAGCTTTGTCTTCACAGATACGCAGTATTTT
CDR3: CASSFVFTDTQYF

J: TRBJ1-3
size: .
D: TRBD1
V: TRBV29-1
length: 16
DNA: TGCAGCGTCGCAAAACCGGGACAGGGATCTGGAAACACCATATATTTT
CDR3: CSVAKPGQGSGNTIYF

J: TRBJ2-2
size: .
D: .
V: TRBV11-2
length: 13
DNA: TGTGCCAGCAGCGCCCAACGGACCGGGGAGCTGTTTTTT
CDR3: CASSAQRTGELFF

J: TRBJ2-2
size: .
D: .
V: TRBV15
length: 17
DNA: TGTGCCACCAGCAGATGGGGGCTAGCCCCGAACACCGGGGAGCTGTTTTTT
CDR3: CATSRWGLAPNTGELFF

J: TRBJ2-7
size: .
D: .
V: TRBV5-1
length: 11
DNA: TGCGCCAGCAGCACCAACAGGGAGCAGTACTTC
CDR3: CASSTNREQYF

J: TRBJ2-7
size: .
D: .
V: TRBV6-5
length: 15
DNA: TGTGCCAGCAGCAACGGACAGCCGTCTGGGGGCGAGCAGTACTTC
CDR3: CASSNGQPSGGEQYF

J: TRBJ1-1
size: .
D: .
V: TRBV9
length: 14
DNA: TGTGCCAGCAGCGTAGAACAGATGAACACTGAAGCTTTCTTT
CDR3: CASSVEQMNTEAFF

J: TRBJ1-1
size: .
D: TRBD1
V: TRBV25-1
length: 15
DNA: TGTGCCAGCAGTGAACGCACAGGGGCGGACACTGAAGCTTTCTTT
CDR3: CASSERTGADTEAFF

J: TRBJ1-1
size: .
D: .
V: TRBV7-9
length: 13
DNA: TGTGCCAGCAGACCGACCCTGGGGACTGAAGCTTTCTTT
CDR3: CASRPTLGTEAFF

J: TRBJ2-1
size: .
D: TRBD2
V: TRBV3-1
length: 18
DNA: TGTGCCAGCAGCCAAGGCCTCGCTAGCGGGGGGCAAAGGCATGAGCAGTTCTTC
CDR3: CASSQGLASGGQRHEQFF

J: TRBJ2-7
size: few
D: .
V: TRBV7-3
length: 14
DNA: TGTGCCAGCAGCGTCGGACAGCCCACTGACGAGCAGTACTTC
CDR3: CASSVGQPTDEQYF

J: TRBJ2-1
size: few
D: TRBD1
V: TRBV6-5
length: 16
DNA: TGTGCCAGCATTACTACTCGGACAGGGCACGCCAATGAGCAGTTCTTC
CDR3: CASITTRTGHANEQFF